This T cell receptor (beta chain) is drawn from a study of blood T cell repertoires in COVID-19. Trimming at V came to 6 bases and at J to 8 bases, leaving 9 bases not matched to a gene. In germline, CDR1 is MNHEY, CDR2 SVGAGI. The CDR3 loop spans 13 amino acids. Assay: immunoSEQ multiplex PCR; the TCRdb copy retains only in-frame clones and omits some. The sample has roughly 250,000 clones, over 80% seen once; the top ten hold approximately 2%. The rearrangement links TRBV6-5 to TRBJ1-2, with 7 nucleotides matching TRBD1. The sequenced sample consisted of PBMCs or T cells enriched from blood (not recorded which). The TCR sequence derives from a woman between 18 and 29 years old who had recovered from COVID-19. The CDR3 DNA reads TGTGCCAGCAGCCCCGAGGGGGCGAGGGGCTACACCTTC. This codes for CASSPEGARGYTF.